The T cell receptor (beta chain) under discussion was sequenced for a study of OX40 agonist ivuxolimab in advanced cancers. Study information: Given to patients was ivuxolimab, an agonistic anti-OX40 (CD134) antibody.

Patients with autoimmune history or systemic immunosuppression were excluded. On this clone itself: Antigen specificity is unknown.

The V end lost 3 bases, the J end lost 8 bases, and 11 bases lay between the germline ends. CDR1 is SSHAT, CDR2 FNYEAQ, per germline (reference sequence). This CDR3 region has 13 residues. Whole-study results and caveats: CD4+ and CD8+ blood T cells expanded clonally by week 6 at 0.1 to 3.0 mg/kg. Nonresponders included some who also had low normalized T-cell clonal expansion.

Only in-frame clones appear in the TCRdb table, and some are missing; sequencing was by immunoSEQ multiplex PCR. Of about 45,000 clones listed, roughly nine tenths are singletons. The receptor's source is an adult with an advanced solid tumor such as melanoma, head and neck, liver or kidney cancer. Sequences were derived from CD4+ or CD8+ T cells sorted from blood, sampled in a trial of the OX40 agonist ivuxolimab. The chain carries TRBV7-7 and TRBJ2-1, with D possibly TRBD1 on 6 matching bases. CDR3 DNA sequence: TGTGCCAGCAGCTTCACCAGGGGTGATGAGCAGTTCTTC. It codes for CASSFTRGDEQFF.